These T cell receptor beta chains were read from a single sample in a study of T cell responses to AZD1222 COVID-19 vaccine. Sequencing used immunoSEQ multiplex PCR; TCRdb keeps in-frame clones, though not all of them. The profile covers over 100,000 clones, with about four fifths appearing a single time and 15% to 20% taken by the ten largest. The specimen comprised peripheral blood, sampled on day 0 of AZD1222 vaccination. These receptors all come from an adult in good health. The CDR3 runs from the conserved cysteine through the conserved F or W. Fields, in order: D gene, clone size, V gene, J gene, CDR3 DNA, CDR3 protein. A D gene is named only where the DNA matches it firmly. Only some rows state a clone size, as once, few, many or a class for expanded clones.

.	once	TRBV9	TRBJ2-1	TGTGCCAGCAGCGTAGCTAACGCGCGCGCGGGTTACAATGAGCAGTTCTTC	CASSVANARAGYNEQFF
TRBD1	.	TRBV5-1	TRBJ2-4	TGCGCCAGCAGCTCAGGGGACAGAGCCAAAAACATTCAGTACTTC	CASSSGDRAKNIQYF
.	.	TRBV9	TRBJ2-5	TGTGCCAGCAGCGTAAGGGGGAAGGGTTCAGAGACCCAGTACTTC	CASSVRGKGSETQYF
TRBD2	.	TRBV11-3	TRBJ2-3	TGTGCCAGCAGCTTAATTAGCGGGGGGGGCACAGATACGCAGTATTTT	CASSLISGGGTDTQYF
TRBD1	.	TRBV18	TRBJ2-3	TGTGCCAGCTCACCACGGCCGGGACAGGGGTCATCAGATACGCAGTATTTT	CASSPRPGQGSSDTQYF
TRBD2	.	TRBV20-1	TRBJ2-1	TGCAGTGCTAGTCTTCCCATACGGGCTAGCGGCTACAATGAGCAGTTCTTC	CSASLPIRASGYNEQFF
.	.	TRBV7-7	TRBJ2-5	TGTGCTAGCAGCTTAGGGGGGGTAAACCTTCAAGAGACCCAGTACTTC	CASSLGGVNLQETQYF
.	few	TRBV18	TRBJ1-5	TGTGCCAGCTCACCCCAATCGCCGGCCCAGCCCCAGCATTTT	CASSPQSPAQPQHF
TRBD1	.	TRBV29-1	TRBJ2-6	TGCAGCGTTGCCCGACAGGGGGCTGGGGCCAACGTCCTGACTTTC	CSVARQGAGANVLTF
.	.	TRBV4-3	TRBJ1-2	TGCGCCAGCAGCCAAGGGACCCTCTATGGCTACACCTTC	CASSQGTLYGYTF
.	few	TRBV20-1	TRBJ2-6	TGCAGTGCTAGTGGCAGGGGGGGAGACTCTGGGGCCAACGTCCTGACTTTC	CSASGRGGDSGANVLTF
.	once	TRBV5-1	TRBJ2-7	TGCGCCAGCAGCTTGGCGGTCTCCGGAGGGGGGGAGCAGTACTTC	CASSLAVSGGGEQYF
.	.	TRBV19	TRBJ2-2	TGTGCCAGTAGTACCGGACCCGTGAACACCGGGGAGCTGTTTTTT	CASSTGPVNTGELFF
TRBD2	once	TRBV7-3	TRBJ2-2	TGTGCCAGCAGCTTCCGGGGGGATCGGACCGGGGAGCTGTTTTTT	CASSFRGDRTGELFF
.	.	TRBV11-3	TRBJ1-1	TGTGCCAGCAGCTACGGGCACGACACTGAAGCTTTCTTT	CASSYGHDTEAFF
.	.	TRBV4-3	TRBJ2-5	TGCGCCAGCAGCCAAGAATCCGGGACCGCTCCACAGACCCAGTACTTC	CASSQESGTAPQTQYF
.	.	TRBV14	TRBJ1-1	TGTGCCAGCAGCCAAGTCGGGCAGATCGCCACTGAAGCTTTCTTT	CASSQVGQIATEAFF
.	.	TRBV10-2	TRBJ1-2	TGCGCCAGCAGTGAGTCTGGTTATGGCTACACCTTC	CASSESGYGYTF
.	.	TRBV2	TRBJ2-1	TGTGCCAGCAGGAAGGAAGATCTTCGGTCCTACAATGAGCAGTTCTTC	CASRKEDLRSYNEQFF
.	.	TRBV5-1	TRBJ2-7	TGCGCCAGCAGCTTGATAGGGTCAGACTACGAGCAGTACTTC	CASSLIGSDYEQYF
.	.	TRBV7-9	TRBJ2-1	TGTGCCAGCAGCTTATGGGGGCGCGGCAGGGAGGCCAATGAGCAGTTCTTC	CASSLWGRGREANEQFF
.	.	TRBV2	TRBJ1-2	TGTGCCAGCACCGGATCAGGGTTTGGCTATGGCTACACCTTC	CASTGSGFGYGYTF
TRBD1	.	TRBV10-1	TRBJ1-1	TGCGCCAGCAGAGAGGACAGGGTATCTGAAGCTTTCTTT	CASREDRVSEAFF
.	.	TRBV5-4	TRBJ1-3	TGTGCCAGCAGCTTGATGGGTGTCGAGGACGGTAACACCTTT	CASSLMGVEDGNTF
TRBD2	.	TRBV3-1/TRBV3-2	TRBJ2-7	TGTGCCAGCAGCCTCGAGCGGGAGGGGGGCGAGCAGTACTTC	CASSLEREGGEQYF
.	.	TRBV10-3	TRBJ1-1	TGTGCCATCACCTCCCAGGGGAACACTGAAGCTTTCTTT	CAITSQGNTEAFF
.	.	TRBV11-3	TRBJ1-2	TGTGCCAGCAGCAGCGGGGAGGGAGTGTGGGGCTACACCTTC	CASSSGEGVWGYTF
.	few	TRBV7-2	TRBJ2-5	TGTGCCAGCAGCTTAATAGAGACCCAGTACTTC	CASSLIETQYF
TRBD1	.	TRBV5-1	TRBJ1-1	TGCGCCAGCAGGCTATTACAGGGGGCCACTGAAGCTTTCTTT	CASRLLQGATEAFF
.	few	TRBV5-1	TRBJ2-2	TGCGCCAGCAGCTCAGGACAAGGTCGTACGTCCGGGGAGCTGTTTTTT	CASSSGQGRTSGELFF
.	few	TRBV5-1	TRBJ1-1	TGCGCCAGCAGCGTGGGGACGGGGGTTTCCACTGAAGCTTTCTTT	CASSVGTGVSTEAFF
.	.	TRBV5-1	TRBJ2-1	TGCGCCAGCAGCATTTCATGGACAGAGGGGAATGAGCAGTTCTTC	CASSISWTEGNEQFF
.	.	TRBV24-1	TRBJ2-3	TGTGCCACCAGTGACCCGGGGACGAGCACAGATACGCAGTATTTT	CATSDPGTSTDTQYF
TRBD1	.	TRBV15	TRBJ1-2	TGTGCCACCAGTCCCGGGACAGGGTTCGTTGGCTACACCTTC	CATSPGTGFVGYTF
TRBD1	.	TRBV27	TRBJ1-2	TGTGCCAGCAGCCTCGGGACAGGGATTAACTATGGCTACACCTTC	CASSLGTGINYGYTF
TRBD2	.	TRBV4-2	TRBJ2-5	TGTGCCAGCAGCTCAGAACCCCAAAGGGGACTAGCGAGCCAAGAGACCCAGTACTTC	CASSSEPQRGLASQETQYF
TRBD1	.	TRBV27	TRBJ1-6	TGTGCCAGCAGAGGACAGGGGAGCTCCTATAATTCACCCCTCCACTTT	CASRGQGSSYNSPLHF
TRBD1	.	TRBV30	TRBJ1-6	TGTGCCTGTGACAGGGGAACTGGTTCACCCCTCCACTTT	CACDRGTGSPLHF
.	.	TRBV10-3	TRBJ2-2	TGTGCCATCAGTGAGAACACCGGGGAGCTGTTTTTT	CAISENTGELFF
.	.	TRBV25-1	TRBJ1-2	TGTGCCAGCAGTCTCGACACCTATGGCTACACCTTC	CASSLDTYGYTF
TRBD1	.	TRBV10-3	TRBJ1-1	TGTGCCATCAGCGCGGGACAGACCATGAACACTGAAGCTTTCTTT	CAISAGQTMNTEAFF
TRBD1	.	TRBV27	TRBJ2-1	TGTGCCAGCAGGGGGACAGGGAACAATGAGCAGTTCTTC	CASRGTGNNEQFF
TRBD2	.	TRBV7-9	TRBJ2-4	TGTGCCAGCAGCCCGGGGAGGGAAAACATTCAGTACTTC	CASSPGRENIQYF
.	.	TRBV19	TRBJ1-1	TGTGCCAGTACGGGCTACACTGAAGCTTTCTTT	CASTGYTEAFF
.	few	TRBV10-3	TRBJ1-4	TGTGCCACCCAAACTCACGAGGCGGGTGAAAAACTGTTTTTT	CATQTHEAGEKLFF